This TCR beta chain was found in a study of CD8 T cells in Susac syndrome (dated by TCRdb to about 2019). Some background on the complete study: Whether CD8+ T cell activation and differentiation in Susac syndrome was antigen driven was tested using repertoire sequencing.

Peripheral blood CD8+ and CD4+ T cells from healthy donors, Susac syndrome patients and multiple sclerosis patients were profiled using high-throughput TCR beta sequencing. The multiple sclerosis controls were treatment-naive patients whose relapsing-remitting disease, either stable or active, fulfilled the revised McDonald criteria. Bulk CD8+ and CD4+ T cells were purified by magnetic negative isolation, whereas CD8+ TEMRA cells were enriched by FACS. Blood was collected in EDTA tubes and processed within 24 hours, with PBMCs isolated through density gradient centrifugation. PBMCs intended for TCR sequencing were frozen in liquid nitrogen and were later thawed in a 37 degrees C water bath. A purity of at least 90% was achieved for sorted or isolated CD4+, CD8+ and CD8+ TEMRA cells. Trimming removed 3 bases from V and 3 bases from J, leaving 14 bases between the germline ends. The CDR3 holds 15 amino acids from the cysteine to the phenylalanine. Only CDR3 DNA remains: 45 bases, in frame from the first base. CDR1 and CDR2 are read off the germline V gene (reference sequence) as MNHEY and SMNVEV.

Regarding this clonotype: Its antigen specificity is not known. Base qualities are not provided; no much larger clone lies one nucleotide away.

The investigation overall reported the following: The number of individuals in the TCR sequencing and HLA analysis was acknowledged as relatively small.

RNA was extracted with the RNeasy kit and about 0.5 to 1 ug was reverse transcribed using random hexamers. The immunoSEQ multiplex PCR assay, covering 54 Vbeta and 13 Jbeta segments, was used to amplify TCR beta CDR3 regions. Bias from PCR amplification was corrected by using a synthetic template baseline for primer optimization and for computational correction. The authors' analysis ran thus. Reads were annotated to V, D and J genes according to IMGT and were analyzed with immunoSEQ Analyzer, with only productive sequences retained. To calculate clonality, Shannon entropy was normalized by log2 of the number of productive unique sequences and then subtracted from one. For each patient and control, public and private clones were evaluated within the 100 most prevalent clones. A clone was defined as Susac-specific if it was absent from the healthy and MS cohorts, from some 1,100 published viral clones and from other ImmuneACCESS disease sequences. The public reads were reprocessed in TCRdb via fastp at Q25 and MiXCR, keeping in-frame beta chains. Every distinct CDR3 protein forms one entry, paired with its most common genes and DNA. TCRdb, not the original authors, processed these V and J calls. The sample records roughly 200,000 distinct CDR3 sequences, 90% to 97% of which are singletons. The ten largest make up about 0.093% of the sample.

The chain couples TRBV27 to TRBJ1-2; no D segment can be confidently identified. The sample was CD4+ T cells from PBMCs. The TCR sequence derives from a human donor with multiple sclerosis. The nucleotides are TGTGCCAGCAGTTTGGCCGGACTTTTAGACTATGGCTACACCTTC. It specifies CASSLAGLLDYGYTF.